What follows is one T cell receptor (beta chain) and its context. What it binds is not known. These data belong to a study of cytomegalovirus exposure and HLA in healthy donors. The PCR contained 60 Vbeta and 13 Jbeta primers. Method: immunoSEQ multiplex PCR; TCRdb's copy keeps in-frame clones and lacks some. The sample contains roughly 250,000 clones, 75% to 90% of which appear only once. Study results and caveats: With later analysis, a missense DCLRE1C variant became linked to TCR beta V- and J-gene trimming. Looking again later, the authors saw that most CMV-associated TCR beta chains seemed HLA-restricted.

Trimming pared 2 bases from V and 5 bases from J, leaving 12 bases between. In germline, CDR1 is MNHEY, CDR2 SVGAGI. This CDR3 is 14 amino acids long. Specimen: PBMCs. This TCR was recovered from a girl aged 2-10 years in good health and CMV-seronegative. The genes are TRBV6-5 and TRBJ1-2; maybe TRBD1 (6 bases). This CDR3 reads CASSYHGQSYGYTF. CDR3 nucleotides: TGTGCCAGCAGTTACCACGGACAGTCTTATGGCTACACCTTC.